Below are 25 T cell receptor beta chains sequenced from a single sample in a study of blood T cells in healthy people across ages. The authors ran a second PCR of about 6 to 11 cycles using a sample-barcoded 5' primer and a J-beta primer mix. TCRdb used MiXCR to reprocess the 5' RACE reads, holding one entry per CDR3 protein. The sample records 1.5 million or so distinct CDR3 sequences, approximately 38% being singletons. Sequencing was performed on blood. All receptors derive from a woman aged 18-29 years in good health.

This rearrangement joins TRBV5-5 to TRBJ2-1; possible D gene TRBD2, 7 bases. The CDR3 length is 15 residues. Trimming removed 4 bases at V and 6 bases at J, with 17 bases between. Germline CDR1 reads SGHKS; CDR2 reads YYEKEE (reference sequence). The CDR3 DNA is TGTGCCAGCAGCGAGGGAGGGGGGGTTACCAATGAGCAGTTCTTC. Amino acids: CASSEGGGVTNEQFF.

This clonotype was detected only a few times. This sequence joins TRBV7-2 and TRBJ2-1, with 8 bases aligning to TRBD2. Germline CDR1 is SGHTA and CDR2 is FQGNSA. The V segment lost 1 base and the J segment 10 bases; nucleotides outside the gene matches: 6. This CDR3 contains 14 residues. CDR3: CASSLDPVAGEQFF. CDR3 sequence (DNA): TGTGCCAGCAGCTTAGACCCCGTAGCGGGAGAGCAGTTCTTC.

The V call is TRBV5-1, the J call TRBJ2-3, with TRBD1 identical over 9 bases. CDR3 length: 16 amino acids. V was pared by 4 bases and J by 5 bases, with 11 bases of the junction left unmatched. CDR1 is SGHRS, CDR2 YFSETQ, per germline. The CDR3 DNA is TGCGCCAGCAGCGGGGGGGACAGGGATAAGGGAGATACGCAGTATTTT. Its protein is CASSGGDRDKGDTQYF.

This clonotype was found a few times. V and J are TRBV12-3 or TRBV12-4 and TRBJ2-7; 10 positions match TRBD1. V lost 5 bases and J lost 0; bases outside the gene matches: 13. The CDR3 runs to 18 residues. The CDR3 spells CASSPGTGAPPRSYEQYF. The DNA of the CDR3 is TGTGCCAGCAGTCCCGGGACAGGGGCACCACCACGCTCCTACGAGCAGTACTTC.

This clonotype was detected a few times. The chain links TRBV12-3 or TRBV12-4 to TRBJ2-1; unclear D gene. V lost 5 bases to trimming and J lost 5 bases, with 10 bases between them. The CDR3 consists of 13 residues. The DNA for the CDR3 is TGTGCCAGCAGTGGCCAGTCTAACAATGAGCAGTTCTTC. Amino acids: CASSGQSNNEQFF.

The chain couples TRBV29-1 to TRBJ2-5; 8 nucleotides agree with TRBD2. Germline V gene data show CDR1 as SQVTM and CDR2 as ANQGSEA. The CDR3 loop spans 13 amino acids. V dropped 0 bases and J dropped 11; count of bases not matched to a gene: 8. CDR3 sequence (DNA): TGCAGCGTTGAAGATATAGCGGGAAATGAGCAGTACTTC. Its protein is CSVEDIAGNEQYF.

This clonotype was seen only a few times. V and J are TRBV12-3 or TRBV12-4 and TRBJ2-3; a possible D gene is TRBD2 (5 bases). CDR3 length: 18 amino acids. Deletions cut 3 bases from V and 1 base from J, with 20 bases between. For the CDR3, the DNA is TGTGCCAGCAGTTTGTTAAGCGGAATCGGAGGTGGCACAGATACGCAGTATTTT. It specifies CASSLLSGIGGGTDTQYF.

There are a few counts of this clonotype. The chain links TRBV18 to TRBJ2-1; 8 positions agree with TRBD1. The germline V gene encodes CDR1 KGHSH and CDR2 LQKENI. There are 16 residues in the CDR3. V was clipped by 5 bases and J by 4 bases; unmatched bases: 10. The CDR3 bases are TGTGCCAGCTCATCCAGACAGGGGCGACAGTACAATGAGCAGTTCTTC. It translates to CASSSRQGRQYNEQFF.

Comments on this clonotype: The junction and the germline gene differ at one end; a read error may be behind it. The chain has TRBV6-5 and TRBJ2-7, with 8 bases fitting TRBD2. The CDR3 is 14 amino acids. The germline CDR1 and CDR2 sequences are MNHEY and SVGAGI. CDR3 sequence: CVSSYVSGSYELYF. The CDR3 region has the DNA TGTGTCAGCAGTTATGTCAGCGGGAGTTACGAGCTGTACTTC.

The chain's CDR3 is CASSQEGRAGVNEQFF. The CDR3, as DNA: TGTGCCAGCAGCCAAGAGGGACGAGCGGGAGTAAATGAGCAGTTCTTC. The rearrangement uses TRBV3-1 and TRBJ2-1, with 8 bases aligning to TRBD2. The CDR3 runs to 16 residues. V lost 0 bases, J lost 7 bases, and 8 bases stayed unmatched. Germline lookup yields CDR1 LGHDT and CDR2 YNNKEL (reference sequence).

This clonotype was counted only a few times. The chain recombines TRBV10-3 with TRBJ2-3; D is uncertain. The CDR3 runs 12 residues. Germline CDR1 and CDR2: ENHRY and SYGVKD. V was cut by 9 bases and J by 3 bases, with 10 bases left in between. The CDR3 sequence is CAIRTETDTQYF. The DNA for the CDR3 is TGTGCCATTCGGACGGAAACAGATACGCAGTATTTT.

The J gene is TRBJ2-5, the V gene TRBV11-3, with D perhaps TRBD1 (5 bases). Trimming removed 4 bases at V and 5 bases at J, with 14 bases between. The V gene's germline CDR1 is SGHNT and CDR2 YENEEA. The CDR3 is 14 amino acids. The CDR3 region is CASSSPGLLETQYF. As DNA, the CDR3 is TGTGCCAGCAGCTCCCCAGGGCTTTTGGAGACCCAGTACTTC.

This clonotype has a single count. This rearrangement joins TRBV9 to TRBJ1-2; the D gene is possibly TRBD1 (5 bases). The ends were cut back, 3 bases at V and 5 bases at J, with 17 bases in the middle. This CDR3 is 15 amino acids long. Looked up from germline, CDR1 is SGDLS and CDR2 is YYNGEE. CDR3 residues: CASSGSTTENYGYTF. CDR3 coding DNA: TGTGCCAGCAGCGGATCGACGACAGAGAATTATGGCTACACCTTC.

This clonotype was observed a few times. V and J are TRBV7-3 and TRBJ2-3; D gene ambiguous. The CDR3 covers 11 residues. V was trimmed by 4 bases and J by 11 bases, leaving 10 bases between them. Per the germline V gene, CDR1 is SGHTA and CDR2 is FQGTGA. CDR3 protein: CASSSSRLQYF. The CDR3 DNA reads as TGTGCCAGCAGCTCGAGTCGGCTGCAGTATTTT.

This clonotype appeared a few times. The chain combines TRBV20-1 with TRBJ2-1; no clear D gene. V lost 3 bases and J 2 bases, leaving 8 bases between the germline ends. The germline V gene has CDR1 DFQATT and CDR2 SNEGSKA (reference sequence). CDR3 length: 13 amino acids. CDR3 sequence (DNA): TGCAGTGCTAGCGGAACCCCCTACAATGAGCAGTTCTTC. Translated, it gives CSASGTPYNEQFF.

This clonotype was found a few times. The chain carries TRBV3-1 and TRBJ1-1; no clear D gene. CDR3 length: 15 residues. Germline V gene sequence: CDR1 LGHDT, CDR2 YNNKEL (reference sequence). The V and J ends lost 0 bases and 0 bases respectively, with 8 bases between them. In DNA, the CDR3 is TGTGCCAGCAGCCAAGATGGTCAGCTGAACACTGAAGCTTTCTTT. It yields the protein CASSQDGQLNTEAFF.

This clonotype was recorded a few times. The CDR3 reads CASSPTGGVVSLNYGYTF. CDR3 sequence (DNA): TGTGCCAGCAGCCCTACAGGGGGGGTTGTTTCGCTTAACTATGGCTACACCTTC. The chain has TRBV12-3 or TRBV12-4 and TRBJ1-2, with TRBD1 identical over 8 bases. This CDR3 spans 18 amino acids. The J segment lost 1 base and the V segment lost 6 bases, leaving 16 bases of the junction unmatched.

The chain combines TRBV5-1 with TRBJ1-1, with 7 bases matching TRBD1. J gave up 6 bases and V 5 bases, and 10 bases lay outside the gene matches. The length of the CDR3 is 14 residues. The germline gives CDR1 SGHRS, CDR2 YFSETQ. CDR3 DNA: TGCGCCAGCAGTCGAGAGGGGGCTTACGCTGAAGCTTTCTTT. Amino acids: CASSREGAYAEAFF. The full variable domain, its missing parts supplied by reference TRBV5-1 and TRBJ1-1, is KAGVTQTPRYLIKTRGQQVTLSCSPISGHRSVSWYQQTPGQGLQFLFEYFSETQRNKGNFPGRFSGRQFSNSRSEMNVSTLELGDSALYLCASSREGAYAEAFFGQGTRLTVV.

This chain connects TRBV2 to TRBJ2-1, with D maybe TRBD1 (5 bases). In germline, CDR1 is SNHLY, CDR2 FYNNEI. With 10 bases removed from V and 14 bases from J, the gap between germline ends came to 18 bases. The length of the CDR3 is 11 residues. The CDR3 region has the DNA TGTGCCACGCAGGGTAGAAGCGACGAGTTCTTC. Encoded protein: CATQGRSDEFF.

Concerning this clonotype itself: The junction and the germline gene differ at one end; a read error may be behind it. J is TRBJ2-7 and V is TRBV29-1; 8 nucleotides match TRBD2. CDR1 is SQVTM, CDR2 ANQGSEA, per germline. The CDR3 totals 15 residues. CDR3 protein: CSIEDPSAGDYEQYF. DNA for the CDR3: TGCAGCATTGAAGACCCCTCAGCGGGGGACTACGAGCAGTACTTC.

This clonotype was observed once. This sequence joins TRBV20-1 and TRBJ2-7, with TRBD1 matching 8 bases. CDR1 is DFQATT and CDR2 is SNEGSKA in the germline V gene (reference sequence). J gave up 7 bases and V 3 bases, and 11 bases lay outside the gene matches. This CDR3 has 14 residues. The CDR3 coding sequence is TGCAGTGCTAGGATTGGGACAGGCTACAATGAGCAGTACTTC. Translated, it gives CSARIGTGYNEQYF.

This clonotype was observed a handful of times. The chain uses TRBV29-1 and TRBJ2-3, with D uncertain. V was cut by 6 bases and J by 2 bases, with 9 bases left in between. Germline values: CDR1 SQVTM, CDR2 ANQGSEA. This CDR3 comprises 12 residues. The CDR3 DNA reads TGCAGCGTGAGCCCTCTCACAGATACGCAGTATTTT. Translating it yields CSVSPLTDTQYF.

The V call is TRBV28, the J call TRBJ2-7; 8 bases are a match to TRBD1. CDR3 length: 15 amino acids. Germline V gene sequence: CDR1 MDHEN, CDR2 SYDVKM. The V segment lost 4 bases and the J segment 1 base; nucleotides outside the gene matches: 6. Written as DNA, the CDR3 is TGTGCCAGCAGTTCCTACAGGGGGGAGTCCTACGAGCAGTACTTC. Amino acids: CASSSYRGESYEQYF.

The chain recombines TRBV28 with TRBJ2-5; 7 bases map to TRBD1. Trimming cost V 8 bases and J 5 bases; bases outside gene matches: 11. This CDR3 is 14 amino acids long. Germline V gene data show CDR1 as MDHEN and CDR2 as SYDVKM. The CDR3 DNA follows: TGTGCCAGCGTCCAGGGGGTGGTTAGTGAGACCCAGTACTTC. Amino acid sequence: CASVQGVVSETQYF.

This clonotype came up many times. The chain couples TRBV10-3 to TRBJ2-7; TRBD2 agrees at 16 bases. The ends lost 3 bases at V and 9 bases at J; junction bases unmatched: 5. Germline-derived CDR1 and CDR2 are ENHRY and SYGVKD. The CDR3 is 15 residues long. CDR3 in amino acids: CAISDPGLAGGAQYF. The CDR3 coding sequence is TGTGCCATCAGTGACCCGGGACTAGCGGGAGGGGCGCAGTACTTC.